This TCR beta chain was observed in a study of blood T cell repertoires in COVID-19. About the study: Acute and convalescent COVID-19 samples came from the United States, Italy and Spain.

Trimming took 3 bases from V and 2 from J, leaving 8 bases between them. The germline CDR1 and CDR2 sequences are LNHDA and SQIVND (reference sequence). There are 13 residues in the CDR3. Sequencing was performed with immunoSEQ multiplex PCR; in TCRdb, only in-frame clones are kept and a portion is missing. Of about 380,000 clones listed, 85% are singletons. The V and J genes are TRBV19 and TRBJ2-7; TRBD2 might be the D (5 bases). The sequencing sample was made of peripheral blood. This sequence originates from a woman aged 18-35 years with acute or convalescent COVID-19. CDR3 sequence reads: CASSMEVAYEQYF. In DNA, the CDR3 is TGTGCCAGTAGTATGGAGGTCGCCTACGAGCAGTACTTC. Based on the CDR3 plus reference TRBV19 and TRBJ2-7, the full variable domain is DGGITQSPKYLFRKEGQNVTLSCEQNLNHDAMYWYRQDPGQGLRLIYYSQIVNDFQKGDIAEGYSVSREKKESFPLTVTSAQKNPTAFYLCASSMEVAYEQYFGPGTRLTVT.